The T cell receptor (beta chain) described here comes from a study of blood T cell repertoires in COVID-19. The V end was cut by 0 bases, the J end by 6 bases, with 12 bases between. Germline V gene data show CDR1 as MNHEY and CDR2 as SVGAGI. The CDR3 runs 15 residues. Those who participated ranged in age from roughly 18 to 90 years and resided in approximately 26 US areas. Each participant's cohort was designated according to participant-reported clinical history. The study counted Cohort 3 donors as recovered given two negative PCRs, clearance, or symptom resolution. In the authors' methods: Counts of nucleated cells, estimated from reference gene primer amplification, were obtained. Sequencing used immunoSEQ multiplex PCR; TCRdb keeps in-frame clones, though not all of them. That table supplies the V and J calls and clone size; D and trimming were determined from the DNA. The sample holds under 300,000 clones, about nine tenths seen once.

The source of this sequence is a man aged 18-30 years who had recovered from COVID-19. The V gene is TRBV6-5, the J gene TRBJ1-5, with D uncertain. What was sequenced was PBMCs or T cells enriched from blood (not recorded which). CDR3 loop: CASSYSTHGAQPQHF. The CDR3 region has the DNA TGTGCCAGCAGTTACTCGACTCACGGAGCTCAGCCCCAGCATTTT.